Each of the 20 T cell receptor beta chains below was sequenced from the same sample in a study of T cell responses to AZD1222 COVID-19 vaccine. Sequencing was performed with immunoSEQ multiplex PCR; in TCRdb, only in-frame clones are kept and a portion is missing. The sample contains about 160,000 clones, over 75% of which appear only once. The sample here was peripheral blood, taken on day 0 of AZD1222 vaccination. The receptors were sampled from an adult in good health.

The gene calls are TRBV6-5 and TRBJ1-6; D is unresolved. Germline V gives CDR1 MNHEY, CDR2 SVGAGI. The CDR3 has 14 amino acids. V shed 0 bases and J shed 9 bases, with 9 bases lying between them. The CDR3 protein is CASSYSSGVSPLHF. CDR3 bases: TGTGCCAGCAGTTACTCGTCGGGCGTTTCACCCCTCCACTTT.

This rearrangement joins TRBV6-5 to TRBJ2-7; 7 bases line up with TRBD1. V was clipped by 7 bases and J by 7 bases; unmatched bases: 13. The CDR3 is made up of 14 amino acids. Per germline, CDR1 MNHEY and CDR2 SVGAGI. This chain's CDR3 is CASNQNRGEGEQYF. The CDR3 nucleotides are TGTGCCAGCAACCAGAACAGGGGTGAGGGTGAGCAGTACTTC.

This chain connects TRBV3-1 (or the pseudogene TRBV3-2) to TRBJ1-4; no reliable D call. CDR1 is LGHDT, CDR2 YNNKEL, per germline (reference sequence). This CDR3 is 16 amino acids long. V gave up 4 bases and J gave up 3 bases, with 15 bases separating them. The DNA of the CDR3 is TGTGCCAGCAGCCGGGCAATGAGCGAGTCTAATGAAAAACTGTTTTTT. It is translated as CASSRAMSESNEKLFF.

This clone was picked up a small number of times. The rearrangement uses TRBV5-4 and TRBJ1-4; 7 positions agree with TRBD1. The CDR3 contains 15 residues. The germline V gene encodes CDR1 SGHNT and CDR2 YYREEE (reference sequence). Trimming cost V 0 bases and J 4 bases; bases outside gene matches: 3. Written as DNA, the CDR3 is TGTGCCAGCAGCTTGGCGACAGGGAATAATGAAAAACTGTTTTTT. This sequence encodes CASSLATGNNEKLFF.

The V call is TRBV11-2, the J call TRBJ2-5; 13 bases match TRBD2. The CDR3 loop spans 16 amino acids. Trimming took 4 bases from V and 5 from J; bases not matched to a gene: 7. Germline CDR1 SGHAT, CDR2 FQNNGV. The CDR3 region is CASSSRLAGGSETQYF. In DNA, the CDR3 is TGTGCCAGCAGCTCCCGACTAGCGGGGGGCTCGGAGACCCAGTACTTC.

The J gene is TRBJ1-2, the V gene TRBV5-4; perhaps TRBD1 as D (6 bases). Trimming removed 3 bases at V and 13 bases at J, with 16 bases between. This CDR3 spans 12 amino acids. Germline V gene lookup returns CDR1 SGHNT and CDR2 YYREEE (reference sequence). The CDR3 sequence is CASSSTGRSGTF. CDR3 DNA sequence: TGTGCCAGCAGCTCAACAGGGAGATCCGGCACCTTC.

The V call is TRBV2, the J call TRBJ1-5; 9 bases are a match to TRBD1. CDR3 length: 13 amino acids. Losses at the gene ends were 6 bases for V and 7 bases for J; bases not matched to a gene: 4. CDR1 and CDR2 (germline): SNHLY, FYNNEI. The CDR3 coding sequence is TGTGCCAGCAGATGGACAGGGGAACAGCCCCAGCATTTT. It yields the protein CASRWTGEQPQHF. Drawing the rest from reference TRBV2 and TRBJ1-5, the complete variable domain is EPEVTQTPSHQVTQMGQEVILRCVPISNHLYFYWYRQILGQKVEFLVSFYNNEISEKSEIFDDQFSVERPDGSNFTLKIRSTKLEDSAMYFCASRWTGEQPQHFGDGTRLSIL.

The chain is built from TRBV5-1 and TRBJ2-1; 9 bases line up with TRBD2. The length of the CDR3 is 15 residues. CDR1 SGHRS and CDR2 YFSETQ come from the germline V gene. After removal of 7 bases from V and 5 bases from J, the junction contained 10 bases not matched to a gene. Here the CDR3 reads CASSGGGGAHNEQFF. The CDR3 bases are TGCGCCAGCTCCGGCGGCGGGGGGGCCCACAATGAGCAGTTCTTC.

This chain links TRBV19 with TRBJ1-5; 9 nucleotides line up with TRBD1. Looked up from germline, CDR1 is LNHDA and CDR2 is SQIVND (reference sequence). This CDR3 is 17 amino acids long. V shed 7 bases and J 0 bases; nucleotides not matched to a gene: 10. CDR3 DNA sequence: TGTGCCAGTACCACACAGGGACAGGGCTTTAGCAATCAGCCCCAGCATTTT. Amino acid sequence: CASTTQGQGFSNQPQHF.

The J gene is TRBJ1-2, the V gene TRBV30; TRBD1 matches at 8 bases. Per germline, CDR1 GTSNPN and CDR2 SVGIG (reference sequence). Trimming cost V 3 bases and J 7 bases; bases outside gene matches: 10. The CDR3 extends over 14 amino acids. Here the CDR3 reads CAWRPGTGEGGYTF. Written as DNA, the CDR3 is TGTGCCTGGAGGCCCGGGACAGGAGAGGGTGGCTACACCTTC.

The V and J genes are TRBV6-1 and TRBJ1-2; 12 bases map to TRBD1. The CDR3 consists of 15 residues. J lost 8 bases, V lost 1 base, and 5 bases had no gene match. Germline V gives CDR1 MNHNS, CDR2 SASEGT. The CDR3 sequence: CASSEGMGTGGGYTF. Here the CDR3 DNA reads TGTGCCAGCAGTGAAGGGATGGGGACAGGGGGCGGCTACACCTTC.

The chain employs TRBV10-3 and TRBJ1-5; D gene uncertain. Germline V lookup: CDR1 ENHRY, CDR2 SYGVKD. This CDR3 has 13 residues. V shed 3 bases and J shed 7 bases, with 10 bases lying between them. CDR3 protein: CAISDGILQPQHF. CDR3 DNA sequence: TGTGCCATCAGTGACGGTATCTTACAGCCCCAGCATTTT.

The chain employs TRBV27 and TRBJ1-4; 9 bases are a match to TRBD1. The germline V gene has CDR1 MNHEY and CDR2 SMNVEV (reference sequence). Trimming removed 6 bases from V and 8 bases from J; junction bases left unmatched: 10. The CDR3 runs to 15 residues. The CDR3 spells CASRATGTGREKLFF. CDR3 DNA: TGTGCCAGCAGAGCAACCGGGACAGGGCGGGAAAAACTGTTTTTT.

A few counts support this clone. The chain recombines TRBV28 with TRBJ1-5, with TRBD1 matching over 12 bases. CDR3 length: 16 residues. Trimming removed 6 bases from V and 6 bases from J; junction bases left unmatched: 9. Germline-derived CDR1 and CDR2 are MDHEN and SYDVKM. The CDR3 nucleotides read TGTGCCAGCAGCCCATTTCCGGGACAGGGGGCTCAGCCCCAGCATTTT. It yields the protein CASSPFPGQGAQPQHF.

The chain's CDR3 is CSVASGRSYEQYF. Written as DNA, the CDR3 is TGCAGCGTTGCATCGGGGCGCTCCTACGAGCAGTACTTC. The rearrangement links TRBV29-1 to TRBJ2-7, with D tentatively TRBD1 or TRBD2 (5 bases each). From germline, CDR1 is SQVTM and CDR2 ANQGSEA. This CDR3 contains 13 residues. The V end lost 4 bases, the J end lost 0 bases, and 10 bases lay between the germline ends.

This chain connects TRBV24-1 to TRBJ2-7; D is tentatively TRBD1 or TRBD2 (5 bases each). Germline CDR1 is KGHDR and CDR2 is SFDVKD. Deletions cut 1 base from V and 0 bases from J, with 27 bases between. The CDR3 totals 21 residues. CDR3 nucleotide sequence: TGTGCCACCAGTGATTTTACTGGCCGGGACCAAGATTACTCTAGCTCCTACGAGCAGTACGTC. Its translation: CATSDFTGRDQDYSSSYEQYV.

DNA of the CDR3: TGTGCCAGCAGTTACACAGGGGTCTATGGCTACACCTTC. It specifies CASSYTGVYGYTF. This sequence joins TRBV27 and TRBJ1-2; 7 bases match TRBD1. V dropped 4 bases and J dropped 4; count of bases not matched to a gene: 3. Germline CDR1 reads MNHEY; CDR2 reads SMNVEV (reference sequence). This CDR3 is 13 amino acids long.

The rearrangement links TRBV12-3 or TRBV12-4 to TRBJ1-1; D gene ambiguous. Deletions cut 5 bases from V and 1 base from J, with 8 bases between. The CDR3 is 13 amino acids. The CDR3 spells CASSPGSNTEAFF. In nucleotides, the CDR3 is TGTGCCAGCAGTCCGGGCTCGAACACTGAAGCTTTCTTT.

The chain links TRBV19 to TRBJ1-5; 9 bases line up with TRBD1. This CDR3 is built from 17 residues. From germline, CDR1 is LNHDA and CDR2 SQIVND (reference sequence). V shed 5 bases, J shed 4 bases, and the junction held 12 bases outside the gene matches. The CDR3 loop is CASSVPGTGIANQPQHF. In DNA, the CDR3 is TGTGCCAGTAGTGTACCCGGGACAGGGATAGCAAATCAGCCCCAGCATTTT.

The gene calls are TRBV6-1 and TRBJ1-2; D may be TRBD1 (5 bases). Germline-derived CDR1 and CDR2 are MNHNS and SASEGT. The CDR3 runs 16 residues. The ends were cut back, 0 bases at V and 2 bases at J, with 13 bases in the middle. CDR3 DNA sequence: TGTGCCAGCAGTGAAGCGCGTTCAGGGCTGAACTATGGCTACACCTTC. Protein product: CASSEARSGLNYGYTF.